A single sample is the source of the 11 T cell receptor beta chains below, sequenced in a study of blood T cell repertoires in COVID-19 (dated by TCRdb to the early 2020s). Library generation was performed with the immunoSEQ multiplex PCR assay. In TCRdb, the immuneACCESS table is reduced to in-frame sequences with V and J assigned. These tables do not hold every clone; where another copy was compared, an unresolved V gene accounts for under half, and the others remain unexplained. This sample gives roughly 250,000 clones in total; over 80% of them show up just once. The biggest ten clones account for more than 5.5% of the sample. The sample consisted of peripheral blood. These TCRs come from a human donor in a cohort sampled during active COVID-19.

This rearrangement joins TRBV11-2 to TRBJ2-7; D unresolved. Looked up from germline, CDR1 is SGHAT and CDR2 is FQNNGV. CDR3 length: 13 residues. V dropped 3 bases and J dropped 3 bases, with 9 bases sitting between them. The CDR3 sequence: CASSFHKDYEQYF. For the CDR3, the DNA is TGTGCCAGCAGCTTTCACAAAGACTACGAGCAGTACTTC.

CDR3 DNA: TGTGCCAGCTCACCTTCCCGAGGGACAGGGTCCTACTACGAGCAGTACTTC. As protein: CASSPSRGTGSYYEQYF. The chain joins TRBV18 to TRBJ2-7; 9 positions match TRBD1. CDR3 size: 17 residues. V shed 3 bases, J shed 3 bases, and the junction held 12 bases outside the gene matches. Germline CDR1 and CDR2: KGHSH and LQKENI.

The V gene is TRBV29-1, the J gene TRBJ2-5, with D perhaps matching TRBD2 (5 bases). This CDR3 has 12 residues. Trimming cost V 4 bases and J 5 bases, with 11 bases left between them. The germline V gene has CDR1 SQVTM and CDR2 ANQGSEA. The CDR3 nucleotides are TGCAGCGTTGCTAATAGCGTCGAGACCCAGTACTTC. This sequence encodes CSVANSVETQYF.

This chain connects TRBV18 to TRBJ2-5; possible D gene TRBD1, 5 bases. The V gene lost 6 bases and the J gene lost 2 bases, with 10 bases spanning the gap. Germline loops: CDR1 KGHSH, CDR2 LQKENI. CDR3 length: 13 residues. The CDR3 here is CASSGPGQETQYF. DNA for the CDR3: TGTGCCAGCTCCGGACCAGGGCAAGAGACCCAGTACTTC.

The genes are TRBV2 and TRBJ1-5; weak D call: TRBD1 (5 bases). Trimming cost V 6 bases and J 0 bases, with 12 bases left between them. CDR1 is SNHLY, CDR2 FYNNEI, per germline. The CDR3 has 15 residues. CDR3: CASSGGSHSNQPQHF. CDR3 nucleotide sequence: TGTGCCAGCAGCGGGGGGTCGCATAGCAATCAGCCCCAGCATTTT. The complete variable domain, with remaining parts taken from reference TRBV2 and TRBJ1-5, reads EPEVTQTPSHQVTQMGQEVILRCVPISNHLYFYWYRQILGQKVEFLVSFYNNEISEKSEIFDDQFSVERPDGSNFTLKIRSTKLEDSAMYFCASSGGSHSNQPQHFGDGTRLSIL.

The chain couples TRBV5-1 to TRBJ1-4, with a tentative D call TRBD1 (5 bases). The germline V and J ends were trimmed by 0 bases and 0 bases, with 15 bases remaining between them. CDR1 is SGHRS and CDR2 is YFSETQ in the germline V gene. This CDR3 has 18 amino acids. The chain's CDR3 is CASSLAGGSRATNEKLFF. The CDR3, as DNA: TGCGCCAGCAGCTTGGCCGGGGGGAGTAGGGCAACTAATGAAAAACTGTTTTTT.

J is TRBJ1-1 and V is TRBV6-6; D gene ambiguous. Germline CDR1 is MNHNY and CDR2 is SVGAGI (reference sequence). The CDR3 sequence is 13 residues long. The V end lost 4 bases, the J end lost 0 bases, and 6 bases lay between the germline ends. The CDR3 loop reads CASSSGLNTEAFF. CDR3 coding DNA: TGTGCCAGCAGTTCAGGCCTGAACACTGAAGCTTTCTTT.

The chain has TRBV6-5 and TRBJ2-3; no definite D call. V gave up 6 bases and J gave up 3 bases, with 10 bases separating them. This CDR3 has 13 residues. From germline, CDR1 is MNHEY and CDR2 SVGAGI. The CDR3 region is CASRWASTDTQYF. CDR3 DNA sequence: TGTGCCAGCAGGTGGGCTTCGACAGATACGCAGTATTTT.

V gene TRBV29-1 combines with J gene TRBJ2-7; a weak D match, TRBD1 (6 bases). This CDR3 is built from 14 residues. The V and J ends lost 5 bases and 2 bases respectively, with 16 bases between them. Per the germline V gene, CDR1 is SQVTM and CDR2 is ANQGSEA. CDR3 residues: CSVSATGLTYEQYF. CDR3 DNA: TGCAGCGTTTCTGCGACAGGTCTTACCTACGAGCAGTACTTC.

This chain uses TRBV19 with TRBJ2-7; TRBD1 agrees at 8 bases. CDR1 is LNHDA, CDR2 SQIVND, per germline (reference sequence). Germline trimming cut 6 bases from V and 3 bases from J; bases unmatched to any gene: 10. The CDR3 loop spans 15 amino acids. Here the CDR3 reads CASSTLGTGNYEQYF. The CDR3 DNA follows: TGTGCCAGTAGCACACTCGGGACAGGAAACTACGAGCAGTACTTC.

The chain has TRBV3-1 (or the pseudogene TRBV3-2) and TRBJ1-6; D remains ambiguous. CDR3 size: 15 residues. Between the trimmed V and J ends, which lost 0 bases and 2 bases, there was a span of 5 bases. CDR1 LGHDT and CDR2 YNNKEL come from the germline V gene (reference sequence). CDR3 region: CASSQDRPYNSPLHF. The CDR3 nucleotides are TGTGCCAGCAGCCAAGACAGGCCCTATAATTCACCCCTCCACTTT.